This T cell receptor (beta chain) was documented in a study of identifying expanded T cells in peripheral blood. Study observations and caveats: Variance in clone template counts between roughly two-week samples significantly increased with total template count across all healthy donors. Over approximately two and four weeks, about 15 and 19 clones changed, versus approximately 1.2 between replicates.

The repertoire was sequenced with immunoSEQ multiplex PCR; TCRdb's copy has only in-frame clones and lacks some. The sample consists of around 68,000 clones, around 87% of them appearing once. The V and J ends lost 5 bases and 1 base respectively, with 3 bases between them. Germline V gene lookup returns CDR1 MNHEY and CDR2 SMNVEV (reference sequence). This CDR3 comprises 12 residues. Comments on this clone: Its antigen remains unidentified.

No infections or other immune events were documented during collection. This TCR derives from a person aged 18 to 75 in good health. The J gene is TRBJ1-5, the V gene TRBV27; D unresolved. The sequenced sample was blood. The CDR3 sequence is CASSMSNQPQHF. CDR3 nucleotides: TGTGCCAGCAGTATGAGCAATCAGCCCCAGCATTTT.